This entry describes one T cell receptor beta chain. This record comes from a study of blood T cell repertoires in COVID-19. For recovered donors of Cohort 3, there were two negative PCRs, clearance, or symptom resolution. Germline-derived CDR1 and CDR2 are SEHNR and FQNEAQ (reference sequence). This CDR3 comprises 14 residues. Trimming took off 8 bases at V and 1 base at J, with 14 bases between the two ends. Data came from immunoSEQ multiplex PCR; TCRdb stores just in-frame clones and leaves some out. The sample comprises about 240,000 clones, approximately 90% of which are singletons, and 4.1% rests with the top ten.

V gene TRBV7-9 combines with J gene TRBJ2-5, with D perhaps TRBD1 (5 bases). Source material: PBMCs or T cells enriched from blood (not recorded which). This receptor was obtained from a woman in her thirties who had recovered from COVID-19. The CDR3 sequence is CASDSVGAQETQYF. As DNA, the CDR3 is TGTGCCAGCGATTCTGTAGGGGCCCAAGAGACCCAGTACTTC.